The 19 T cell receptor beta chains below all came from one sample that was sequenced in a study of blood T cells in healthy people across ages. Then a second PCR, running roughly 7 to 11 cycles, was carried out with a sample-barcoded 5' primer and a J-beta primer mix. TCRdb reprocessed the 5' RACE reads via MiXCR and lists one record per CDR3 protein. The sample comprises under 800,000 distinct CDR3 sequences, more than 20% of which are singletons, and roughly 3.4% rests with the top ten. Sequencing used blood. These receptors were collected from a man in his 70s in good health.

This clonotype has at least ten counts. This sequence joins TRBV5-1 and TRBJ1-1, with D possibly matching TRBD1 (6 bases). The V end lost 2 bases, the J end lost 3 bases, and 11 bases lay between the germline ends. The V gene's germline CDR1 is SGHRS and CDR2 YFSETQ. This CDR3 region has 14 residues. The CDR3 DNA is TGCGCCAGCAGCTTCACAGGGATGGACACTGAAGCTTTCTTT. Protein product: CASSFTGMDTEAFF.

The gene calls are TRBV9 and TRBJ1-3; unclear D gene. V dropped 0 bases and J dropped 0 bases, with 10 bases sitting between them. The CDR3 runs 16 residues. Germline loops: CDR1 SGDLS, CDR2 YYNGEE. For the CDR3, the DNA is TGTGCCAGCAGCGTAGAAGGGAGTTCCTCTGGAAACACCATATATTTT. As protein: CASSVEGSSSGNTIYF.

Written as DNA, the CDR3 is TGCGCCAGCAGCCCCGCATGGGCAGAAGACTATGGCTACACCTTC. Encoded protein: CASSPAWAEDYGYTF. This chain connects TRBV5-1 to TRBJ1-2; the D is unclear. Germline CDR1 reads SGHRS; CDR2 reads YFSETQ. The length of the CDR3 is 15 residues. V lost 4 bases and J lost 3, with 16 bases in between.

V and J are TRBV21-1 and TRBJ1-5; TRBD1 reflects the table's D call only, with no check against the DNA. TRBV21-1 corresponds to a pseudogene. CDR3 size: 16 residues. The CDR3 bases are TGTGCCAGCGTCAGTAACAGGGTAGAATCATGTAGGCCCCAGCATTTT. It translates to CASVSNRVESCRPQHF.

In its sample, this clonotype was seen a few times. The chain carries TRBV20-1 and TRBJ2-6; possibly TRBD2 for D (6 bases). Germline V gene data show CDR1 as DFQATT and CDR2 as SNEGSKA (reference sequence). The CDR3 spans 18 residues. V gave up 6 bases and J gave up 2 bases, with 23 bases separating them. The CDR3 coding sequence is TGCAGTGCCCCAGTAGACCGGTTAGGAGGGCCTGGGGCCAACGTCCTGACTTTC. It specifies CSAPVDRLGGPGANVLTF.

In its sample, this clonotype was seen a few times. The CDR3, as DNA: TGTGCCAGCAGCGTAGGCGACACTAACTACAATGAGCAGTTCTTC. This codes for CASSVGDTNYNEQFF. V is TRBV9 and J is TRBJ2-5, with D uncertain. The tail of the sequence fits TRBJ2-1 better, so the J call may be wrong. CDR3 length: 15 amino acids. Looked up from germline, CDR1 is SGDLS and CDR2 is YYNGEE.

The chain links TRBV7-2 to TRBJ2-3; 9 bases map to TRBD1. The V gene's germline CDR1 is SGHTA and CDR2 FQGNSA. This CDR3 is built from 19 residues. V lost 1 base, J lost 9 bases, and 20 bases stayed unmatched. CDR3 sequence reads: CASSLGTGVVLSAQGTQYF. Written as DNA, the CDR3 is TGTGCCAGCAGCTTAGGGACAGGGGTCGTCCTATCAGCACAGGGGACGCAGTATTTT.

The chain has TRBV6-5 and TRBJ1-2; D remains ambiguous. Per the germline V gene, CDR1 is MNHEY and CDR2 is SVGAGI. The CDR3 sequence is 12 residues long. The V gene lost 2 bases and the J gene lost 7 bases, with 8 bases spanning the gap. The CDR3, as DNA: TGTGCCAGCAGTTACGCTTCGGGTGGCTACACCTTC. Residues: CASSYASGGYTF.

This clonotype was counted between two and nine times. The chain joins TRBV6-6 to TRBJ2-7; TRBD1 matches 8 bases. Germline lookup yields CDR1 MNHNY and CDR2 SVGAGI (reference sequence). Trimming cost V 5 bases and J 4 bases; bases outside gene matches: 10. The CDR3 is 15 residues long. CDR3 loop: CASSPGGAVVYEQYF. The CDR3 DNA sequence: TGTGCCAGCAGTCCAGGGGGCGCGGTTGTATACGAGCAGTACTTC.

V gene TRBV20-1 combines with J gene TRBJ1-2; 9 bases agree with TRBD1. Germline assignment: CDR1 DFQATT and CDR2 SNEGSKA (reference sequence). V lost 1 base to trimming and J lost 1 base; unmatched junction nucleotides: 7. This CDR3 spans 16 amino acids. The CDR3 nucleotides are TGCAGTGCTAGAGTTGGGACAGGGACCATTAACTATGGCTACACCTTC. Translation: CSARVGTGTINYGYTF.

This rearrangement joins TRBV20-1 to TRBJ2-1; 10 nucleotides match TRBD2. The CDR3 spans 17 residues. The V and J ends lost 2 bases and 0 bases, in that order; junction bases with no gene match: 7. Germline V gene lookup returns CDR1 DFQATT and CDR2 SNEGSKA (reference sequence). The CDR3 protein is CSARQREGHSSYNEQFF. DNA of the CDR3: TGCAGTGCTAGACAGCGGGAGGGCCATAGCTCCTACAATGAGCAGTTCTTC.

This clonotype was seen ten or more times. This chain joins TRBV20-1 and TRBJ2-5; D gene ambiguous. The V end lost 4 bases, the J end lost 4 bases, and 13 bases lay between the germline ends. Germline V gives CDR1 DFQATT, CDR2 SNEGSKA (reference sequence). The CDR3 contains 13 residues. DNA of the CDR3: TGCAGTGCTACTATTGGGTGGAGAGAGACCCAGTACTTC. It translates to CSATIGWRETQYF.

The chain recombines TRBV11-2 with TRBJ2-1; 7 bases are shared with TRBD1. The length of the CDR3 is 13 residues. The germline V gene has CDR1 SGHAT and CDR2 FQNNGV. V dropped 6 bases and J dropped 9; count of bases not matched to a gene: 8. The CDR3 nucleotides read TGTGCCAGCAGTCCACAGGGGCAGGTTGAGCAGTTCTTC. It codes for CASSPQGQVEQFF.

On this clonotype: One end of the junction does not line up with germline, which may come from a read error. The chain couples TRBV28 to TRBJ2-5; the D call may be TRBD1 or TRBD2 (5 bases each). CDR1 and CDR2 from the germline V gene are MDHEN and SYDVKM. There are 16 residues in the CDR3. CDR3 protein: CASSLLRDGIQGTQYF. CDR3 DNA sequence: TGTGCCAGCAGTTTACTCCGGGACGGCATCCAAGGGACCCAGTACTTC.

The J gene is TRBJ2-3, the V gene TRBV4-1; D gene ambiguous. The CDR3 is 14 amino acids. The V end was cut by 4 bases, the J end by 4 bases, with 12 bases between. Germline CDR1 and CDR2: MGHRA and YSYEKL. The CDR3: CASSLSPQSDTQYF. CDR3 nucleotide sequence: TGCGCCAGCAGCCTAAGCCCCCAATCAGATACGCAGTATTTT.

The chain has TRBV20-1 and TRBJ2-7; tentatively, D is TRBD2 (5 bases). V dropped 1 base and J dropped 7 bases, with 20 bases sitting between them. Germline CDR1 is DFQATT and CDR2 is SNEGSKA (reference sequence). The length of the CDR3 is 15 residues. The CDR3 nucleotides read TGCAGTGCTAGAGCAGATGAGGGCCGGACGCGAGAGCAGTACTTC. As protein: CSARADEGRTREQYF.

A few counts support this clonotype. The chain carries TRBV12-5 and TRBJ1-3, with a tentative D call TRBD1 (5 bases). The V and J ends lost 6 bases and 7 bases respectively, with 16 bases between them. The germline CDR1 and CDR2 sequences are LGHNT and FRNRAP. The CDR3 loop spans 14 amino acids. This CDR3 is CASGLQGILNTIYF. The CDR3 DNA is TGTGCTAGTGGACTGCAGGGAATTTTGAACACCATATATTTT.

This clonotype was seen a few times. This chain uses TRBV7-2 with TRBJ2-5, with D possibly being TRBD1 or TRBD2 (6 bases each). The J call may be in error: the DNA end matches TRBJ2-1 better. This CDR3 is built from 16 residues. Germline V gene sequence: CDR1 SGHTA, CDR2 FQGNSA. The CDR3 sequence: CASSSTLLAGGGEQFF. DNA for the CDR3: TGTGCCAGCAGCTCCACTTTACTAGCAGGAGGGGGTGAGCAGTTCTTC.

This clonotype was detected only a few times. The chain employs TRBV28 and TRBJ2-1; D not resolved. Per germline, CDR1 MDHEN and CDR2 SYDVKM. The CDR3 covers 13 residues. With 3 bases removed from V and 8 bases from J, the gap between germline ends came to 11 bases. The CDR3 bases are TGTGCCAGCAGTTTGCCCCGTTTGGATGAGCAGTTCTTC. Translation: CASSLPRLDEQFF.